The 20 T cell receptor beta chains below were found in one sample sequenced in a study of Ad26.COV2.S vaccination and SARS-CoV-2 variants. Here immunoSEQ multiplex PCR was the method, and the copy in TCRdb shows in-frame clones only, minus some. The sample carries about 350,000 clones, around 86% recorded once. Treatment specified: over 15 received Ad26.COV2.S at low or high dose, single or two shots; several received placebo; per-sample allocation not given. At day 63 after the first vaccine or placebo injection, samples were drawn. Here the sequenced sample was peripheral blood, taken in a trial of Ad26.COV2.S vaccine versus placebo. The origin of the receptors is a person between 18 and 60 years old who received the Ad26.COV2.S COVID-19 vaccine or a placebo.

This clone was detected only once. J is TRBJ1-6 and V is TRBV7-9; possibly TRBD1 for D (6 bases). V was clipped by 5 bases and J by 1 base, with 9 bases between them. The CDR3 extends over 15 amino acids. Germline CDR1 reads SEHNR; CDR2 reads FQNEAQ (reference sequence). This CDR3 reads CASSRRGSYNSPLHF. As DNA, the CDR3 is TGTGCCAGCAGCAGGAGGGGGTCCTATAATTCACCCCTCCACTTT.

This chain joins TRBV5-4 and TRBJ2-3; the match to TRBD2 covers 9 bases. The V gene end was trimmed by 5 bases and the J gene end by 1 base; junction bases not matched to a gene: 11. There are 17 residues in the CDR3. The germline CDR1 and CDR2 sequences are SGHNT and YYREEE (reference sequence). CDR3 sequence reads: CASRTRTASGGTDTQYF. CDR3 coding DNA: TGTGCCAGCAGAACACGTACGGCTAGCGGGGGCACAGATACGCAGTATTTT.

This chain joins TRBV12-3 or TRBV12-4 and TRBJ2-7, with D possibly matching TRBD2 (6 bases). Between the trimmed V and J ends, which lost 5 bases and 0 bases, there was a span of 8 bases. The CDR3 spans 13 residues. The DNA of the CDR3 is TGTGCCAGCAGTGGGGGACTCTCCTACGAGCAGTACTTC. Protein product: CASSGGLSYEQYF.

CDR3: CASSPFARRGGRTDTQYF. The CDR3 DNA is TGTGCCAGCAGCCCCTTCGCCCGGCGGGGGGGAAGGACAGATACGCAGTATTTT. The chain employs TRBV7-8 and TRBJ2-3; 9 bases fit TRBD2. CDR3 length: 18 residues. V lost 5 bases to trimming and J lost 3 bases; unmatched junction nucleotides: 15. The germline gives CDR1 SGHVS, CDR2 FQNEAQ.

This clone appeared once. As DNA, the CDR3 is TGTGCCACCAGTGATAAGGGGGAAGCTTTCTTT. It specifies CATSDKGEAFF. The chain carries TRBV24-1 and TRBJ1-1; TRBD1 might be the D (5 bases). The CDR3 is 11 amino acids. V shed 3 bases and J shed 8 bases, with 6 bases lying between them. Germline CDR1 reads KGHDR; CDR2 reads SFDVKD.

The CDR3 sequence is CASSLIPVNTEAFF. The CDR3 DNA sequence: TGTGCCAGCAGCTTAATCCCGGTGAACACTGAAGCTTTCTTT. V is TRBV7-2 and J is TRBJ1-1; unclear D gene. CDR3 length: 14 residues. V lost 2 bases to trimming and J lost 0 bases, with 7 bases between them. Germline V gene sequence: CDR1 SGHTA, CDR2 FQGNSA.

V is TRBV5-6 and J is TRBJ2-1; D possibly corresponds to TRBD2 (6 bases). CDR1 SGHDT and CDR2 YYEEEE come from the germline V gene. Trimming removed 1 base at V and 6 bases at J, with 23 bases between. CDR3 length: 18 amino acids. The CDR3 DNA is TGTGCCAGCAGCTTGCCCCCACCTCACGGGGGAAGGGGCAATGAGCAGTTCTTC. As protein: CASSLPPPHGGRGNEQFF. Based on the CDR3 plus reference TRBV5-6 and TRBJ2-1, the full variable domain is DAGVTQSPTHLIKTRGQQVTLRCSPKSGHDTVSWYQQALGQGPQFIFQYYEEEERQRGNFPDRFSGHQFPNYSSELNVNALLLGDSALYLCASSLPPPHGGRGNEQFFGPGTRLTVL.

V is TRBV5-1 and J is TRBJ2-7; perhaps TRBD2 as D (6 bases). The CDR3 contains 17 residues. Per germline, CDR1 SGHRS and CDR2 YFSETQ. V was trimmed by 5 bases and J by 3 bases, leaving 24 bases between them. The CDR3 protein is CASSRGGRTQILYEQYF. CDR3 DNA sequence: TGCGCCAGCAGTCGGGGAGGTCGTACACAAATTCTCTACGAGCAGTACTTC.

This chain joins TRBV6-2 or TRBV6-3 and TRBJ2-2; 9 nucleotides line up with TRBD1. V shed 0 bases and J 4 bases; nucleotides not matched to a gene: 3. The germline V gene has CDR1 MNHEY and CDR2 SVGEGT. The CDR3 extends over 16 amino acids. CDR3: CASSYSSDRGTGELFF. The DNA for the CDR3 is TGTGCCAGCAGTTACTCGTCGGACAGGGGCACCGGGGAGCTGTTTTTT.

The chain joins TRBV18 to TRBJ2-1, with 8 bases fitting TRBD1. Germline CDR1 reads KGHSH; CDR2 reads LQKENI. J was trimmed by 0 bases and V by 4 bases; bases with no gene match: 14. CDR3 length equals 19 residues. CDR3 nucleotides: TGTGCCAGCTCACGGCGGCAGGGGGCGGCTACCGGCTCCTACAATGAGCAGTTCTTC. It encodes CASSRRQGAATGSYNEQFF.

This chain uses TRBV2 with TRBJ2-2; D not resolved. Germline V CDR1 and CDR2: SNHLY, FYNNEI. This CDR3 contains 13 residues. Trimming left V 8 bases short and J 2 bases short, with 9 bases between. CDR3 protein: CASPAENTGELFF. In nucleotides, the CDR3 is TGTGCCAGCCCGGCGGAAAACACCGGGGAGCTGTTTTTT.

V is TRBV6-6 and J is TRBJ1-6; tentatively, D is TRBD1 (6 bases). CDR3 size: 15 residues. Deletions cut 5 bases from V and 0 bases from J, with 8 bases between. Per the germline V gene, CDR1 is MNHNY and CDR2 is SVGAGI (reference sequence). The CDR3 here is CASSQTGSYNSPLHF. DNA of the CDR3: TGTGCCAGCAGTCAGACAGGCTCCTATAATTCACCCCTCCACTTT.

The chain carries TRBV19 and TRBJ2-7; 7 positions agree with TRBD1. CDR3 length: 15 amino acids. Germline lookup yields CDR1 LNHDA and CDR2 SQIVND (reference sequence). With V trimmed by 5 bases and J by 2 bases, 9 bases remained unmatched. The CDR3 DNA is TGTGCCAGTAGTTCTCTCCCCGGGACAGCCTACGAGCAGTACTTC. Protein sequence: CASSSLPGTAYEQYF.

The rearrangement uses TRBV1 and TRBJ1-4. TRBV1 is tagged as a pseudogene. The CDR3 is made up of 11 amino acids. Here the CDR3 DNA reads TGCACCAGCCAGCCTACCGAAAAACTGTTTTTT. Protein product: CTSQPTEKLFF.

This CDR3 reads CASSVTQHEQFF. The CDR3, as DNA: TGTGCCAGCAGCGTTACCCAACATGAGCAGTTCTTC. The rearrangement uses TRBV9 and TRBJ2-1, with no clear D. There are 12 residues in the CDR3. The V gene's germline CDR1 is SGDLS and CDR2 YYNGEE. V gave up 2 bases and J gave up 8 bases, with 8 bases separating them.

This clone was seen a single time. The genes are TRBV6-6 and TRBJ2-3; 9 positions agree with TRBD2. The CDR3 is made up of 15 amino acids. Trimming removed 3 bases from V and 3 bases from J; junction bases left unmatched: 4. CDR1 MNHNY and CDR2 SVGAGI come from the germline V gene (reference sequence). The CDR3 here is CASSYLAGTTDTQYF. CDR3 coding DNA: TGTGCCAGCAGTTATCTAGCGGGGACAACAGATACGCAGTATTTT.

The CDR3 loop is CASSFSLMTSGEYNEQFF. The CDR3 nucleotides read TGTGCCAGCAGCTTTTCCCTCATGACTAGCGGGGAATACAATGAGCAGTTCTTC. The chain links TRBV11-2 to TRBJ2-1, with 11 bases fitting TRBD2. Unmatched junction bases numbered 11, after V lost 3 bases and J lost 4 bases. Germline CDR1 reads SGHAT; CDR2 reads FQNNGV. The CDR3 totals 18 residues. The full variable domain, rest sourced from reference TRBV11-2 and TRBJ2-1, is EAGVAQSPRYKIIEKRQSVAFWCNPISGHATLYWYQQILGQGPKLLIQFQNNGVVDDSQLPKDRFSAERLKGVDSTLKIQPAKLEDSAVYLCASSFSLMTSGEYNEQFFGPGTRLTVL.

V usage is TRBV7-2 and J usage is TRBJ2-7; D might be TRBD1 (6 bases). Trimming removed 3 bases from V and 0 bases from J, with 18 bases in between. The CDR3 has 17 amino acids. The germline V gene encodes CDR1 SGHTA and CDR2 FQGNSA. CDR3 amino acids: CASSLSRTGLSSYEQYF. In DNA form, the CDR3 reads TGTGCCAGCAGCTTGAGCCGTACAGGGCTAAGCTCCTACGAGCAGTACTTC.

The genes are TRBV7-2 and TRBJ1-6, with 7 bases lining up with TRBD1. Looked up from germline, CDR1 is SGHTA and CDR2 is FQGNSA. The CDR3 is made up of 14 amino acids. The ends lost 7 bases at V and 7 bases at J; junction bases unmatched: 7. CDR3 nucleotide sequence: TGTGCCAGCACCCTGACAGGGCAGAATTCACCCCTCCACTTT. Translated: CASTLTGQNSPLHF. Drawing the rest from reference TRBV7-2 and TRBJ1-6, the complete variable domain is GAGVSQSPSNKVTEKGKDVELRCDPISGHTALYWYRQSLGQGLEFLIYFQGNSAPDKSGLPSDRFSAERTGGSVSTLTIQRTQQEDSAVYLCASTLTGQNSPLHFGNGTRLTVT.

V usage is TRBV12-3 or TRBV12-4 and J usage is TRBJ1-2; 8 nucleotides line up with TRBD1. The junction had 2 bases not matched to a gene; V was cut back by 5 bases and J by 3 bases. The CDR3 contains 13 residues. The CDR3 DNA reads as TGTGCCAGCAGTCCGGACAGGGACTATGGCTACACCTTC. This sequence encodes CASSPDRDYGYTF.